The 32 T cell receptor beta chains below were found in one sample sequenced in a study of cytotoxic CD8 clonotypes in ibrutinib-treated CLL. Sequencing was performed with immunoSEQ multiplex PCR; in TCRdb, only in-frame clones are kept and a portion is missing. The data show 28,000 or so clones, roughly 60% seen once. Here the sequenced sample was PBMCs, taken before ibrutinib treatment. Receptors were obtained from a human donor with chronic lymphocytic leukemia.

V usage is TRBV5-1 and J usage is TRBJ2-7, with 8 bases matching TRBD1. Looked up from germline, CDR1 is SGHRS and CDR2 is YFSETQ. The CDR3 length is 15 residues. V dropped 0 bases and J dropped 4; count of bases not matched to a gene: 6. CDR3 amino acids: CASSLVQGVKYEQYF. In DNA form, the CDR3 reads TGCGCCAGCAGCTTGGTACAGGGGGTTAAATACGAGCAGTACTTC.

The V call is TRBV19, the J call TRBJ1-3; D unresolved. The CDR3 is made up of 13 amino acids. Germline V gives CDR1 LNHDA, CDR2 SQIVND (reference sequence). Trimming shortened V by 9 bases and J by 0 bases, and 9 bases separated the two germline ends. The CDR3 DNA reads TGTGCCAGCGGGCTGACCTCTGGAAACACCATATATTTT. This codes for CASGLTSGNTIYF.

Sample share makes this clone medium-sized. The chain joins TRBV6-4 to TRBJ2-2; D is ambiguous. With 6 bases removed from V and 1 base from J, the gap between germline ends came to 3 bases. CDR3 size: 12 residues. In germline, CDR1 is MRHNA, CDR2 SNTAGT. DNA of the CDR3: TGTGCCAGCAGACGGAACACCGGGGAGCTGTTTTTT. It specifies CASRRNTGELFF.

This clone appeared a few times. This chain links TRBV11-2 with TRBJ2-5; a weak D match, TRBD2 (6 bases). Germline assignment: CDR1 SGHAT and CDR2 FQNNGV. The CDR3 loop spans 15 amino acids. V was trimmed by 2 bases and J by 1 base, leaving 11 bases between them. CDR3 protein: CASSLWRGPQETQYF. The DNA for the CDR3 is TGTGCCAGCAGCTTATGGCGGGGACCCCAAGAGACCCAGTACTTC.

The chain joins TRBV6-5 to TRBJ1-4; 7 bases agree with TRBD1. Losses at the gene ends were 2 bases for V and 6 bases for J; bases not matched to a gene: 6. CDR3 length: 15 residues. The germline V gene encodes CDR1 MNHEY and CDR2 SVGAGI. For the CDR3, the DNA is TGTGCCAGCAGTTACGAGGCAGGGGGTTATGAAAAACTGTTTTTT. Translated: CASSYEAGGYEKLFF.

By sample fraction, this clone is medium-sized. J is TRBJ2-1 and V is TRBV19; possible D gene TRBD2, 6 bases. The CDR3 is 14 amino acids. The germline V gene has CDR1 LNHDA and CDR2 SQIVND (reference sequence). The V gene lost 5 bases and the J gene lost 1 base, with 9 bases spanning the gap. The CDR3 loop is CASSQLASYNEQFF. The CDR3 DNA sequence: TGTGCCAGTAGTCAACTAGCTTCCTACAATGAGCAGTTCTTC.

The chain uses TRBV18 and TRBJ2-7, with D unresolved. Trimming shortened V by 2 bases and J by 3 bases, and 11 bases separated the two germline ends. Looked up from germline, CDR1 is KGHSH and CDR2 is LQKENI. The CDR3 spans 14 residues. The CDR3 DNA sequence: TGTGCCAGCTCACCAGAGGACGGTAACTACGAGCAGTACTTC. Translating gives CASSPEDGNYEQYF.

The chain employs TRBV5-4 and TRBJ1-2; 8 bases map to TRBD1. The CDR3 is 15 amino acids. CDR1 SGHNT and CDR2 YYREEE come from the germline V gene (reference sequence). The junction had 12 bases not matched to a gene; V was cut back by 4 bases and J by 7 bases. The CDR3 sequence is CASSHTIDRGPGYTF. The DNA of the CDR3 is TGTGCCAGCAGCCACACAATTGACAGGGGACCTGGCTACACCTTC.

The rearrangement joins TRBV5-1 to TRBJ2-5; TRBD1 aligns across 8 bases. Trimming took 0 bases from V and 5 from J; bases not matched to a gene: 9. There are 16 residues in the CDR3. Germline V lookup: CDR1 SGHRS, CDR2 YFSETQ. This CDR3 reads CASSLASRGRLETQYF. In DNA, the CDR3 is TGCGCCAGCAGCTTGGCCTCCAGGGGGCGGCTGGAGACCCAGTACTTC.

The V and J genes are TRBV5-5 and TRBJ2-3, with D perhaps matching TRBD2 (6 bases). CDR3 size: 13 residues. The germline V gene has CDR1 SGHKS and CDR2 YYEKEE (reference sequence). V was pared by 6 bases and J by 7 bases, with 15 bases between. CDR3 sequence reads: CASTGGAYNTQYF. The CDR3 DNA follows: TGTGCCAGCACGGGCGGGGCCTATAATACGCAGTATTTT.

This clone was counted between two and nine times. The J gene is TRBJ1-1, the V gene TRBV7-9; the match to TRBD1 covers 7 bases. CDR1 and CDR2 from the germline V gene are SEHNR and FQNEAQ (reference sequence). J lost 0 bases, V lost 5 bases, and 6 bases had no gene match. The CDR3 sequence is 15 residues long. CDR3 protein: CASSPRQGLNTEAFF. CDR3 DNA sequence: TGTGCCAGCAGCCCTCGACAGGGTTTGAACACTGAAGCTTTCTTT.

The CDR3 coding sequence is TGTGCCAGCAGTGCGCAGCCCGGGACAATTTATGGCTACACCTTC. The encoded protein is CASSAQPGTIYGYTF. The chain joins TRBV6-4 to TRBJ1-2, with a possible D match to TRBD1 (6 bases). Trimming took off 4 bases at V and 5 bases at J, with 17 bases between the two ends. From germline, CDR1 is MRHNA and CDR2 SNTAGT. The CDR3 contains 15 residues.

The V gene is TRBV4-1, the J gene TRBJ1-6; no clear D. CDR1 MGHRA and CDR2 YSYEKL come from the germline V gene. The CDR3 loop spans 15 amino acids. V was cut by 0 bases and J by 4 bases, with 7 bases left in between. The CDR3 is CASSQDAQYNSPLHF. In DNA, the CDR3 is TGCGCCAGCAGCCAAGATGCCCAGTATAATTCACCCCTCCACTTT.

The chain has TRBV5-5 and TRBJ2-3; D gene uncertain. There are 17 residues in the CDR3. With 0 bases removed from V and 2 bases from J, the gap between germline ends came to 16 bases. Germline V gene lookup returns CDR1 SGHKS and CDR2 YYEKEE (reference sequence). The DNA of the CDR3 is TGTGCCAGCAGCTTGGGGCGGCGAGTCCCGGCCACAGATACGCAGTATTTT. This translates into CASSLGRRVPATDTQYF.

The CDR3 is CAWNRNEKLFF. In nucleotides, the CDR3 is TGTGCCTGGAACCGTAATGAAAAACTGTTTTTT. This chain uses TRBV30 with TRBJ1-4, with D unclear. Trimming took 4 bases from V and 4 from J, leaving 4 bases between them. The germline V gene encodes CDR1 GTSNPN and CDR2 SVGIG (reference sequence). The CDR3 is 11 residues long.

The chain has TRBV4-1 and TRBJ2-5; tentatively, D is TRBD1 (6 bases). Germline CDR1 MGHRA, CDR2 YSYEKL. V was pared by 4 bases and J by 0 bases, with 18 bases between. The CDR3 is 17 residues long. The CDR3 bases are TGCGCCAGCAGCCCTCAGGGTGGGGGCGGGTACCAAGAGACCCAGTACTTC. Translating gives CASSPQGGGGYQETQYF.

V is TRBV27 and J is TRBJ2-7; the match to TRBD2 covers 11 bases. The V and J ends lost 2 bases and 6 bases, in that order; junction bases with no gene match: 6. The CDR3 has 15 amino acids. The germline V gene has CDR1 MNHEY and CDR2 SMNVEV (reference sequence). CDR3 residues: CASSLGTSGRAEQYF. The CDR3 DNA reads TGTGCCAGCAGTTTAGGCACTAGCGGGAGAGCCGAGCAGTACTTC.

CDR3: CASSQGGTGSTDTQYF. The DNA of the CDR3 is TGTGCCAGCAGCCAGGGGGGGACAGGGAGCACAGATACGCAGTATTTT. J is TRBJ2-3 and V is TRBV11-2; 9 positions match TRBD1. The CDR3 extends over 16 amino acids. Germline values: CDR1 SGHAT, CDR2 FQNNGV. The V and J ends lost 5 bases and 0 bases, in that order; junction bases with no gene match: 6.

The chain uses TRBV2 and TRBJ2-5; D assignment may be TRBD1 or TRBD2 (6 bases each). The CDR3 contains 14 residues. CDR1 and CDR2 (germline): SNHLY, FYNNEI. Trimming stripped 6 bases from V and 2 bases from J, with 13 bases between. CDR3 sequence: CASSGGHFQETQYF. The CDR3, as DNA: TGTGCCAGCAGCGGGGGACACTTTCAAGAGACCCAGTACTTC.

This clone appeared a few times. It is unclear where the CDR3 begins or ends on the DNA, so no DNA is shown, and the CDR3 is as TCRdb lists it. The chain joins TRBV5-8 to TRBJ2-1; no check of the table's D call, TRBD2, against the DNA was made. The CDR3 contains 15 residues when both ends are counted. CDR1 and CDR2 (germline): SGHTS, YDEGEE. The CDR3 sequence: CASSSSGVEYNEQFF.

V is TRBV19 and J is TRBJ2-7; the match to TRBD2 covers 7 bases. Germline lookup yields CDR1 LNHDA and CDR2 SQIVND (reference sequence). The CDR3 has 14 amino acids. The trim removed 3 bases at V and 3 bases at J, leaving 5 bases unmatched. The CDR3 loop reads CASSMRASGYEQYF. The CDR3 DNA reads as TGTGCCAGTAGTATGAGGGCTAGCGGCTACGAGCAGTACTTC.

The J gene is TRBJ1-5, the V gene TRBV15; TRBD1 agrees at 8 bases. This CDR3 is 15 amino acids long. V trimming: 3 bases; J trimming: 4 bases; junction bases outside the gene matches: 5. Germline V gene sequence: CDR1 LNHNV, CDR2 YYDKDF (reference sequence). The CDR3 sequence: CATSRDRVRNQPQHF. The CDR3 DNA follows: TGTGCCACCAGCAGGGACAGGGTGAGAAATCAGCCCCAGCATTTT.

This clone was recorded only once. The chain employs TRBV28 and TRBJ2-5; 8 bases fit TRBD2. The CDR3 runs 15 residues. V lost 2 bases to trimming and J lost 2 bases; unmatched junction nucleotides: 4. Germline-derived CDR1 and CDR2 are MDHEN and SYDVKM. For the CDR3, the DNA is TGTGCCAGCAGTTTACCCGGGAGGGGGCAAGAGACCCAGTACTTC. The encoded protein is CASSLPGRGQETQYF.

The gene calls are TRBV18 and TRBJ2-3, with 8 bases fitting TRBD2. CDR1 is KGHSH, CDR2 LQKENI, per germline. This CDR3 spans 18 amino acids. J lost 2 bases, V lost 6 bases, and 16 bases had no gene match. CDR3 sequence: CASSWTSPGRGDTDTQYF. The CDR3, as DNA: TGTGCCAGCTCTTGGACTAGCCCCGGGAGGGGGGACACAGATACGCAGTATTTT.

This clone was seen only a few times. The genes are TRBV10-2 and TRBJ1-3; 10 bases map to TRBD1. The CDR3 runs 14 residues. From germline, CDR1 is WSHSY and CDR2 SAAADI. Losses at the gene ends were 9 bases for V and 2 bases for J; bases not matched to a gene: 4. The CDR3 sequence is CASGTGVTGNTIYF. In nucleotides, the CDR3 is TGCGCCAGTGGGACAGGGGTAACTGGAAACACCATATATTTT.

This clone was seen a single time. CDR3 region: CASSFVQGTDTQYF. The CDR3 DNA sequence: TGTGCCAGCAGCTTCGTCCAGGGCACAGATACGCAGTATTTT. The V and J genes are TRBV7-2 and TRBJ2-3; D remains unclear. Germline V gives CDR1 SGHTA, CDR2 FQGNSA. The CDR3 has 14 amino acids. Trimming shortened V by 3 bases and J by 1 base, and 8 bases separated the two germline ends.

V gene TRBV7-8 combines with J gene TRBJ1-5, with D maybe TRBD1 (5 bases). The V and J ends lost 5 bases and 1 base respectively, with 15 bases between them. Germline V gene sequence: CDR1 SGHVS, CDR2 FQNEAQ. The CDR3 runs 16 residues. This chain's CDR3 is CASSGRVVSSNQPQHF. CDR3 nucleotide sequence: TGTGCCAGCAGCGGCAGGGTGGTTTCAAGCAATCAGCCCCAGCATTTT.

This clone was observed a handful of times. This chain connects TRBV7-9 to TRBJ2-2; no firm D call. The CDR3 consists of 13 residues. The V gene's germline CDR1 is SEHNR and CDR2 FQNEAQ (reference sequence). V lost 3 bases and J lost 6, with 8 bases in between. In nucleotides, the CDR3 is TGTGCCAGCAGCTTGAGTAGTGCCGGGGAGCTGTTTTTT. It translates to CASSLSSAGELFF.

The chain is built from TRBV19 and TRBJ2-3, with 11 bases fitting TRBD1. This CDR3 contains 16 residues. With V trimmed by 5 bases and J by 4 bases, 8 bases remained unmatched. CDR1 and CDR2 from the germline V gene are LNHDA and SQIVND (reference sequence). The CDR3 nucleotides are TGTGCCAGTAGTCCATTTATGGGACAGGGGGCAGATACGCAGTATTTT. It specifies CASSPFMGQGADTQYF.

The V call is TRBV4-1, the J call TRBJ2-1, with TRBD2 identical over 14 bases. V lost 2 bases, J lost 9 bases, and 6 bases stayed unmatched. The CDR3 length is 16 residues. Germline loops: CDR1 MGHRA, CDR2 YSYEKL. The CDR3 loop reads CASSQPTSGRASEQFF. Written as DNA, the CDR3 is TGCGCCAGCAGCCAACCGACTAGCGGGAGGGCCAGTGAGCAGTTCTTC.

The chain uses TRBV30 and TRBJ1-5; D is ambiguous. V was trimmed by 5 bases and J by 7 bases, leaving 12 bases between them. CDR1 and CDR2 (germline): GTSNPN, SVGIG (reference sequence). CDR3 length: 12 amino acids. The CDR3, as DNA: TGTGCCTGGCAAAAGGGAGGCCAGCCCCAGCATTTT. Its translation is CAWQKGGQPQHF.

This clone was counted a few times. The chain couples TRBV5-1 to TRBJ2-3; possibly TRBD1 for D (6 bases). Germline lookup yields CDR1 SGHRS and CDR2 YFSETQ. CDR3 length: 17 residues. Trimming stripped 0 bases from V and 3 bases from J, with 17 bases between. In DNA form, the CDR3 reads TGCGCCAGCAGCTTGGCCACAGGGTATGTGGGGACAGATACGCAGTATTTT. Translating gives CASSLATGYVGTDTQYF.